This is a list of T cell receptor beta chains from one sample in a study of T cells after somatic rescue of genetic block. Libraries were prepared by immunoSEQ multiplex PCR; TCRdb keeps only in-frame clonotypes and omits some of them. The sample yields about 120,000 clones, over 80% seen once. Sample: peripheral blood mononuclear cells (PBMCs). The receptors here all came from a woman in her late teens or twenties. CDR3s include the opening cysteine and the closing phenylalanine or tryptophan. The order of the fields is J gene, clone size, D gene, V gene, CDR3 protein, CDR3 DNA. A D gene is named only where the DNA matches it firmly. Size values are once, few and many counts, or a class for expanded clones, and some rows have none.

TRBJ1-1	NA	TRBD1	TRBV5-1	CASSPGTANTEAFF	TGCGCCAGCAGCCCCGGGACAGCGAACACTGAAGCTTTCTTT
TRBJ2-7	NA	NA	TRBV18	CASSPPGLYEQYF	TGTGCCAGCTCACCGCCCGGACTATACGAGCAGTACTTC
TRBJ2-1	NA	NA	TRBV18	CASSLARDKGNEQFF	TGTGCCAGCTCACTCGCTCGGGACAAAGGCAATGAGCAGTTCTTC
TRBJ1-6	NA	NA	TRBV5-1	CASRWDYNSPLHF	TGCGCCAGCAGATGGGACTATAATTCACCCCTCCACTTT
TRBJ1-5	NA	NA	TRBV15	CATCTTGYEPQHF	TGTGCCACCTGTACCACAGGCTACGAGCCCCAGCATTTT
TRBJ2-6	NA	NA	TRBV18	CASSPSQGSNVLTF	TGTGCCAGCTCACCGTCGCAGGGGTCCAACGTCCTGACTTTC
TRBJ2-7	NA	TRBD2	TRBV28	CASSLWGGGTSDYEQYF	TGTGCCAGCAGTTTATGGGGCGGGGGGACTAGCGACTACGAGCAGTACTTC
TRBJ1-2	NA	TRBD1	TRBV7-3	CASSLTGTGGEKSPGYTF	TGTGCCAGCAGCTTAACCGGGACAGGGGGCGAAAAGTCTCCCGGCTACACCTTC
TRBJ2-2	once	TRBD2	TRBV5-4	CASSFSGGAWGTGELFF	TGTGCCAGCAGCTTTAGCGGGGGGGCCTGGGGCACCGGGGAGCTGTTTTTT
TRBJ1-2	NA	NA	TRBV2	CASRPQRVTHYGYTF	TGTGCCAGCAGACCCCAGAGGGTTACTCACTATGGCTACACCTTC
TRBJ2-3	NA	NA	TRBV27	CASSLVEGSTDTQYF	TGTGCCAGCAGTTTGGTCGAGGGGAGCACAGATACGCAGTATTTT
TRBJ2-2	NA	NA	TRBV29-1	CSVEVRATGELFF	TGCAGCGTTGAAGTGAGGGCCACTGGGGAGCTGTTTTTT
TRBJ2-1	once	NA	TRBV5-6	CASSFRSSYNEQFF	TGTGCCAGCAGCTTTCGAAGCTCCTACAATGAGCAGTTCTTC
TRBJ1-1	NA	NA	TRBV5-5	CASSPATGLNTEAFF	TGTGCCAGCAGCCCGGCGACAGGCCTGAACACTGAAGCTTTCTTT
TRBJ1-1	NA	NA	TRBV6-1	CASIITLNTEAFF	TGTGCCAGCATAATTACCCTGAACACTGAAGCTTTCTTT
TRBJ2-3	NA	NA	TRBV7-2	CASSLRRTADTQYF	TGTGCCAGCAGCTTAAGACGGACGGCAGATACGCAGTATTTT
TRBJ1-1	NA	NA	TRBV7-9	CASRPTERNTEAFF	TGTGCCAGCAGGCCGACGGAGAGGAACACTGAAGCTTTCTTT
TRBJ1-2	NA	NA	TRBV2	CASSGARDYGYTF	TGTGCCAGCAGTGGGGCGAGGGACTATGGCTACACCTTC
TRBJ1-1	few	NA	TRBV30	CAWKSGRRVGTEAFF	TGTGCCTGGAAAAGCGGAAGAAGGGTAGGGACTGAAGCTTTCTTT
TRBJ2-7	NA	TRBD1	TRBV27	CASRAGGIPYEQYF	TGTGCCAGCAGGGCAGGGGGTATTCCGTACGAGCAGTACTTC
TRBJ2-1	NA	NA	TRBV15	CATSRAGGAGNEQFF	TGTGCCACCAGCAGAGCCGGGGGCGCGGGCAATGAGCAGTTCTTC
TRBJ2-2	once	NA	TRBV4-3	CASSQEGWTGELFF	TGCGCCAGCAGCCAAGAGGGTTGGACCGGGGAGCTGTTTTTT
TRBJ2-2	NA	TRBD2	TRBV5-4	CASSLTSGNTGELFF	TGTGCCAGCAGCTTAACTAGCGGCAACACCGGGGAGCTGTTTTTT
TRBJ1-2	NA	NA	TRBV7-2	CASSPGASRGYGYTF	TGTGCCAGCAGCCCAGGGGCCTCCAGAGGCTATGGCTACACCTTC
TRBJ2-5	NA	NA	TRBV23-1	CASSQRRHGETQYF	TGCGCCAGCAGTCAACGGAGGCATGGTGAGACCCAGTACTTC
TRBJ2-1	NA	NA	TRBV18	CASSPPRVDVFGHEQFF	TGTGCCAGCTCACCACCACGGGTGGATGTATTTGGCCATGAGCAGTTCTTC
TRBJ2-5	once	NA	TRBV9	CASSVPDRGETQYF	TGTGCCAGCAGCGTACCGGACCGTGGGGAGACCCAGTACTTC
TRBJ2-1	NA	TRBD1	TRBV15	CATSRGTGVEQFF	TGTGCCACCAGCAGAGGGACAGGGGTTGAGCAGTTCTTC
TRBJ2-2	once	NA	TRBV13	CASSYMNTGELFF	TGTGCCAGCAGCTACATGAACACCGGGGAGCTGTTTTTT
TRBJ1-1	NA	NA	TRBV5-4	CASSYTEAFF	TGTGCCAGCAGCTACACTGAAGCTTTCTTT
TRBJ1-5	NA	NA	TRBV4-3	CASSQESSQGQPQHF	TGCGCCAGCAGCCAAGAGAGCAGTCAAGGGCAGCCCCAGCATTTT
TRBJ2-1	NA	NA	TRBV5-1	CASSLGQDIYNEQFF	TGCGCCAGCAGCTTGGGACAGGACATATACAATGAGCAGTTCTTC
TRBJ2-6	NA	TRBD1	TRBV4-1	CASSQEPGQGGPDGANVLTF	TGCGCCAGCAGCCAAGAACCGGGACAGGGGGGACCTGATGGGGCCAACGTCCTGACTTTC
TRBJ1-3	NA	NA	TRBV7-8	CASSLAHTGKSGNTIYF	TGTGCCAGCAGCTTAGCGCACACAGGGAAGTCTGGAAACACCATATATTTT
TRBJ1-5	NA	TRBD1	TRBV18	CASSLYGTDSNQPQHF	TGTGCCAGCTCTCTTTACGGGACAGATAGCAATCAGCCCCAGCATTTT
TRBJ2-7	NA	TRBD1	TRBV19	CASSFGTGASYEQYF	TGTGCCAGTAGTTTCGGGACAGGGGCCTCCTACGAGCAGTACTTC
TRBJ2-5	NA	TRBD2	TRBV9	CASSVLSGGAGGTQYF	TGTGCCAGCAGCGTTCTTAGCGGGGGGGCCGGCGGGACCCAGTACTTC
TRBJ1-3	NA	NA	TRBV5-1	CASSWGSRVENTIYF	TGCGCCAGCAGCTGGGGCTCCAGGGTGGAAAACACCATATATTTT
TRBJ2-5	NA	TRBD1	TRBV5-6	CASRRPGQGKETQYF	TGTGCCAGCAGACGTCCGGGACAGGGTAAAGAGACCCAGTACTTC
TRBJ2-7	NA	NA	TRBV4-3	CASSRSTPAGSVHEQYF	TGCGCCAGCAGCCGATCTACCCCGGCAGGGAGCGTGCACGAGCAGTACTTC